The clone carrying this TCR beta chain was seen a few times. As yet, its antigen is unknown. RNA transcripts gave rise to amplified TCR beta CDR3 regions. First-round RT-PCR of the TCR CDR3 relied on the HTBI primer set. TCRdb itself ran the multiplex PCR reads through MiXCR, one entry per CDR3 protein. Of hundreds of thousands of distinct CDR3 sequences in the sample, 30% to 40% are singletons; the top ten hold around 30%. This entry comes from a study of T cells in Graves' hyperthyroidism and ophthalmopathy. Study-level results: Peripheral blood also featured most of the thyroid clonotypes expanded above 0.001.

The CDR3 length is 15 residues. The V end lost 5 bases, the J end lost 4 bases, and 17 bases lay between the germline ends. Germline CDR1 SGHTA, CDR2 FQGNSA. The sample comprised blood. This sequence originates from a woman in her forties with Graves' hyperthyroidism. The chain has TRBV7-2 and TRBJ1-2, with TRBD1 as a possible D gene (5 bases). CDR3 amino acids: CASSLRAGWAYGYTF. CDR3 nucleotide sequence: TGTGCCAGCAGCCTCCGCGCAGGGTGGGCCTATGGCTACACCTTC. Full variable domain (remainder filled in from reference TRBV7-2 and TRBJ1-2): GAGVSQSPSNKVTEKGKDVELRCDPISGHTALYWYRQSLGQGLEFLIYFQGNSAPDKSGLPSDRFSAERTGGSVSTLTIQRTQQEDSAVYLCASSLRAGWAYGYTFGSGTRLTVV.